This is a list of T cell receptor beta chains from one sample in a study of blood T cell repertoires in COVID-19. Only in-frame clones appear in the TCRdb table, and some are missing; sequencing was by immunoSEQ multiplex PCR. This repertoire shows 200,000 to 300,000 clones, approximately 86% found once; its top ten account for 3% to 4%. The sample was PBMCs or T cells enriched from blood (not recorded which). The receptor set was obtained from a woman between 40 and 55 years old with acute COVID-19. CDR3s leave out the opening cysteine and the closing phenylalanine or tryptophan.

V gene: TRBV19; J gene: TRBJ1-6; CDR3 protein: ASSSTAYNSPLH
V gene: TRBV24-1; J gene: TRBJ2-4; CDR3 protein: ATSDLALAGGPGIQY
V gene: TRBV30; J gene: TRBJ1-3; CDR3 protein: AWSHGTVTFSGNTIY
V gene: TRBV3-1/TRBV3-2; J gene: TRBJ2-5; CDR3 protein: ASSQDLGLADQETQY
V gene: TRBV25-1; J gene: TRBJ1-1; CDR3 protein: ASSDDSKRVDEAF
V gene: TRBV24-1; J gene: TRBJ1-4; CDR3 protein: ATSGRGGEEKLF
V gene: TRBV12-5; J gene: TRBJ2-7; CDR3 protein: ASGTGTSGRATYEQY
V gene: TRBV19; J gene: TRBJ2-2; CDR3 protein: ASSTRDRALLNTGELF
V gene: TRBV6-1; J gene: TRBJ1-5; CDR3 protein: ASSEGLGLYQPQH
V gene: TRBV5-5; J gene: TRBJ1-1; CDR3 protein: ASSSSGVAEAF
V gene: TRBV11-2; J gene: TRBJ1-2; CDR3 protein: ASSLASGNYGYT
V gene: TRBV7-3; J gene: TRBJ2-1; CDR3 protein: ASSLVSGGDNEQF
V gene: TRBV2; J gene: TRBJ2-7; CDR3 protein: ASSVEGAHYEQY
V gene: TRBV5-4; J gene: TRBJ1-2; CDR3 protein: ASSYGDRETYGYT
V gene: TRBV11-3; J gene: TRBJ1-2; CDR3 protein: ASQGSDYGYT
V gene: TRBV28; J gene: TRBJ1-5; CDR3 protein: ASSLPGGPQPQH
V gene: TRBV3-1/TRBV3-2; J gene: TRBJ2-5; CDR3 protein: ASSQWTLSQY